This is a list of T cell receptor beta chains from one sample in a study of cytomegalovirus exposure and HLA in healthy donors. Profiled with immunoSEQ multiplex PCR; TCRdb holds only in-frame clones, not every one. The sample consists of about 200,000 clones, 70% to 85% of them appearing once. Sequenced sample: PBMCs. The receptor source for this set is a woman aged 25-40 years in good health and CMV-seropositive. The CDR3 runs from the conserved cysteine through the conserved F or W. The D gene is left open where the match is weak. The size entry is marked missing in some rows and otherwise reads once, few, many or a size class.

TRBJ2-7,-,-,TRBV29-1,TGCAGCGTCGCTCCCCTAGACAGCTACGAGCAGTACTTC,CSVAPLDSYEQYF
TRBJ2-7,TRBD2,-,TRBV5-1,TGCGCCAGCACCCCGGGACTAGTGGGCTACGAGCAGTACTTC,CASTPGLVGYEQYF
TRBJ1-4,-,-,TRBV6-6,TGTGCCAGCAGTTACACGGGAACTAATGAAAAACTGTTTTTT,CASSYTGTNEKLFF
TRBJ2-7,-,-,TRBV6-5,TGTGCCAGCAGTTCTCCGGGGGTTCCCTACGAGCAGTACTTC,CASSSPGVPYEQYF
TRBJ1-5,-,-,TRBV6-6,TGTGCCAGCAGACGCGAGAGTAGCAATCAGCCCCAGCATTTT,CASRRESSNQPQHF
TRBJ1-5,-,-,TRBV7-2,TGTGCCAGCAGCTTAACGGTGAACGCGGATCAGCCCCAGCATTTT,CASSLTVNADQPQHF
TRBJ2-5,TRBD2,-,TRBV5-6,TGTGCCAGCACCCCCTCGCTAGCGGGTCTCCAAGAGACCCAGTACTTC,CASTPSLAGLQETQYF
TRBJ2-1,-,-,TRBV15,TGTGCCACCAGCCTAAGTACGCTCGATGAGCAGTTCTTC,CATSLSTLDEQFF
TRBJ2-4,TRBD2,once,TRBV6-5,TGTGCCAGCAGTAGGGGAGGGTTGGACATTCAGTACTTC,CASSRGGLDIQYF
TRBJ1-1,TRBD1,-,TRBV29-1,TGCAGCGTTGATGGGGACAGGGGGCCCGGGAACACTGAAGCTTTCTTT,CSVDGDRGPGNTEAFF
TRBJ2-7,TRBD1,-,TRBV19,TGTGCCAGTAGTCCGGACAGGGTAAGCTACGAGCAGTACTTC,CASSPDRVSYEQYF
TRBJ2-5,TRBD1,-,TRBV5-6,TGTGCCAGCAGCTTGGCCGGGACAGGTTGGACCCAGTACTTC,CASSLAGTGWTQYF
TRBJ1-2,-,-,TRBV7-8,TGTGCCAGCAGCTTAAACAGGGATAATGGCTACACCTTC,CASSLNRDNGYTF
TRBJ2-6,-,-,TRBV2,TGTGCCAGCAGTGAAGCCAGGGGCTCTGGGGCCAACGTCCTGACTTTC,CASSEARGSGANVLTF
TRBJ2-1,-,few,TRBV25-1,TGTGCCAGCAGTTATGCGGGGAGCTCCTACAATGAGCAGTTCTTC,CASSYAGSSYNEQFF
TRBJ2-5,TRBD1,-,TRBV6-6,TGTGCCAGCAGTTACGGCAGGGGGGAGACCCAGTACTTC,CASSYGRGETQYF
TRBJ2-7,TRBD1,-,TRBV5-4,TGTGCCAGCAGCCTAGACAGGGGACACGAGCAGTACTTC,CASSLDRGHEQYF
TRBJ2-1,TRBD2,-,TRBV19,TGTGCCAGTAGCCCGCCGAGGCTAGCGGATTACAATGAGCAGTTCTTC,CASSPPRLADYNEQFF
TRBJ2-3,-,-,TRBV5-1,TGCGCCAGCAGCTTGGAGGCGGGACCGAGCACAGATACGCAGTATTTT,CASSLEAGPSTDTQYF
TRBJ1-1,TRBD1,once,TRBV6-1,TGTGCCAGCAGTATTCGGACAGGGGGCTCTGGCCCCTACCAATTT,CASSIRTGGSGPYQF
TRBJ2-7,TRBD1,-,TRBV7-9,TGTGCCAGCAGCTTTGACAGGGGTTCCGAGCAGTACTTC,CASSFDRGSEQYF
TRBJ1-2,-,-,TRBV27,TGTGCCAGCAGTTTAGGCAGGCCAGATAACTATGGCTACACCTTC,CASSLGRPDNYGYTF
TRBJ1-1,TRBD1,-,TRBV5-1,TGCGCCAGCAGCGTCACAGGGGGCACTGAAGCTTTCTTT,CASSVTGGTEAFF
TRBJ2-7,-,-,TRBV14,TGTGCCAGCAGCCAAGATAGGTCCAGGGAGGTACGCGAGCAGTACTTC,CASSQDRSREVREQYF
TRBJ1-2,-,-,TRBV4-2,TGTGCCAGCAGCCAAGACCGAGGACAGCCCTATGGCTACACCTTC,CASSQDRGQPYGYTF
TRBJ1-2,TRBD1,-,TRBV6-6,TGTGCCAGCAGTCACCGGACAGGAAATCTCCTCTATGGCTACACCTTC,CASSHRTGNLLYGYTF
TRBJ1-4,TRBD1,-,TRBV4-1,TGCGCCAGCAGCCAAGGTCGAGGACAGGGGGGAACTAATGAAAAACTGTTTTTT,CASSQGRGQGGTNEKLFF
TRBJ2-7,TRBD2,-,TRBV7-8,TGTGCCAGCAGCCAACTAGCGGGAGTGAAGGGGACCTACGAGCAGTACTTC,CASSQLAGVKGTYEQYF
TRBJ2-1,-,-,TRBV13,TGTGCCAGCAGCTTAATACCAGGGGAAGCCTACAATGAGCAGTTCTTC,CASSLIPGEAYNEQFF
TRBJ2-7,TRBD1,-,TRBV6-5,TGTGCCAGCAGTCAAACCGGGACAGCGAACTACGAGCAGTACTTC,CASSQTGTANYEQYF
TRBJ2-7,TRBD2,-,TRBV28,TGTGCCAGCACAGGATTAAATCTTCGGGCAGCGGGAGCTGGTTACGAGCAGTACTTC,CASTGLNLRAAGAGYEQYF
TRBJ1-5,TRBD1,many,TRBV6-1,TGTGCCAGCAGGCGACAGGGGAATCAGCCCCAGCATTTT,CASRRQGNQPQHF
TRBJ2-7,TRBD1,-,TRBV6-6,TGTGCCAGCAGCTACAGGGGTTCCTCCTACGAGCAGTACTTC,CASSYRGSSYEQYF
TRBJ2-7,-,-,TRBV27,TGTGCCAGCAGCCGGAGTTTCGACTACGAGCAGTACTTC,CASSRSFDYEQYF
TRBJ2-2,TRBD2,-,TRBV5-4,TGTGCCAGCAGCTTGGCCTCTAGCGGGCTCACCGGGGAGCTGTTTTTT,CASSLASSGLTGELFF
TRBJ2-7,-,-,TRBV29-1,TGCAGCGTTCAGGGAGTAACGGGAGTCAGAGGCGAGCAGTACTTC,CSVQGVTGVRGEQYF
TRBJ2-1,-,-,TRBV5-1,TGCGCCAGCAGCTTGAGGTGGGAGCGCCCTGACGTCTACAATGAGCAGTTCTTC,CASSLRWERPDVYNEQFF
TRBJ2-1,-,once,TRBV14,TGTGCCAGCAGCCAAATCGGCAGGGTTGGCGATGAGCAGTTCTTC,CASSQIGRVGDEQFF
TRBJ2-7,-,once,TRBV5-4,TGTGCCAGCAGCTTGTTCCGCGGAGCGGAGTACTCCTACGAGCAGTACTTC,CASSLFRGAEYSYEQYF
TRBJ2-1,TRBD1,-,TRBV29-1,TGCAGCGTTGAAGGGGGACAGATTACCTACAATGAGCAGTTCTTC,CSVEGGQITYNEQFF
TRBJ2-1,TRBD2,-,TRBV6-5,TGTGCCAGCAAGGGAGGGCCAGTCGATGAGCAGTTCTTC,CASKGGPVDEQFF
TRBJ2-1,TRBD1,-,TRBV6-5,TGTGCCAGCAGCCGAAGGGGACAGGGGAGAGGAGAGCAGTTCTTC,CASSRRGQGRGEQFF
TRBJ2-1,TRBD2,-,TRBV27,TGTGCCACCGGGACTAGCGGAGTCTACAATGAGCAGTTCTTC,CATGTSGVYNEQFF
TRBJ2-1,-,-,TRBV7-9,TGTGCCAGCAGCTTAGAGAGCTCCTACAATGAGCAGTTCTTC,CASSLESSYNEQFF
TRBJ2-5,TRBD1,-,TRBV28,TGTGCCAGCAAGACCTACAGGGGGCAACTTGATCGAGAGACCCAGTACTTC,CASKTYRGQLDRETQYF
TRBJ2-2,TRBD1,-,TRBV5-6,TGTGCCAGCAGCTCCGGGACAGGGCTGACCACCGGGGAGCTGTTTTTT,CASSSGTGLTTGELFF
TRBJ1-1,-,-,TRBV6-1,TGTGCCAGCCGACCCGGGGAGATGAACACTGAAGCTTTCTTT,CASRPGEMNTEAFF
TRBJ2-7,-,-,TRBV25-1,TGTGCCAGCAGTGAGTTCCGTACAGGGTTCTACGAGCAGTACTTC,CASSEFRTGFYEQYF
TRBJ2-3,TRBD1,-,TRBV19,TGTGCCAGTAGGAACAGGGGAGATACGCAGTATTTT,CASRNRGDTQYF
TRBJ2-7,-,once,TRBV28,TGTGCCAGCAGCCCCGGGACAACGACCTACGAGCAGTACTTC,CASSPGTTTYEQYF
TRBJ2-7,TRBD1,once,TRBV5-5,TGTGCCAGCAGCTGGGGGCATTCCGGGACAGGGCAACAGTACTTC,CASSWGHSGTGQQYF
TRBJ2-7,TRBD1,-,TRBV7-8,TGTGCCAGCAGCATAGAATCTGGGACAGGGAAGCAGTACTTC,CASSIESGTGKQYF
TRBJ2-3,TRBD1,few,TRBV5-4,TGTGCCAGCAGCAGAGCTTCAGGGGGCGGAGATACGCAGTATTTT,CASSRASGGGDTQYF
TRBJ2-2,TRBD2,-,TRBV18,TGTGCCAGCTCCCTGGGACTAGCGGGCACCGGGGAGCTGTTTTTT,CASSLGLAGTGELFF
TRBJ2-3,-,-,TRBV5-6,TGTGCCAGCAGTTCGCGTCGTTCTAGCACAGATACGCAGTATTTT,CASSSRRSSTDTQYF
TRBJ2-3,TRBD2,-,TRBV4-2,TGTGCCAGCAGCCAAGATCCTAGCGGGAAAGATACGCAGTATTTT,CASSQDPSGKDTQYF
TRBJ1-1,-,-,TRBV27,TGTGCCAGCAGTTTACGCCAGTTCGGCCGGGGTAACACTGAAGCTTTCTTT,CASSLRQFGRGNTEAFF
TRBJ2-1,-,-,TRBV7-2,TGTGCCAGCAGCTTAAGCCCCAACAATGAGCAGTTCTTC,CASSLSPNNEQFF
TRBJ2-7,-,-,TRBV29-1,-,CSVGFGTSGSTTF
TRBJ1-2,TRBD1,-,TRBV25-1,TGTGCCAGCAGTGAACGGCGGACAGGGGGTAACTATGGCTACACCTTC,CASSERRTGGNYGYTF